This TCR beta chain was found in a study of blood T cell repertoires in COVID-19. Across the whole study: T cells, B-cell-depleted T cells, or PBMCs provided the cDNA or gDNA that served as material.

Patients from Seattle were sampled longitudinally, starting during active infection. Measured with immunoSEQ multiplex PCR; TCRdb has only the in-frame clones, and not every one. This table holds over 150,000 clones, roughly 84% found once. V trimming: 3 bases; J trimming: 4 bases; junction bases outside the gene matches: 4. Germline V gives CDR1 LNHDA, CDR2 SQIVND (reference sequence). This CDR3 has 14 residues. V and J are TRBV19 and TRBJ1-2, with 8 bases that match TRBD1. The TCR originated in a woman aged 40-49 years with COVID-19, enrolled during active disease. The sample consisted of peripheral blood. This chain's CDR3 is CASSIRDRSYGYTF. The CDR3 nucleotides are TGTGCCAGTAGTATTCGGGACAGGAGCTATGGCTACACCTTC.